This entry is about one TCR beta chain. This receptor's antigen is unknown. Per-nucleotide qualities are absent, and no much larger clonotype sits a single base away. CD8 naive samples consisted of CD45RO-negative cells that were positively selected for CCR7, yielding a CD45RA+CCR7+ population without TemRA cells. The donors were healthy, HIV-negative adults with no recently reported acute infections or vaccinations. Every donor was a Caucasian adult living in Nashville, Tennessee, USA. Blood was collected by leukapheresis, and PBMCs were isolated by Ficoll-Histopaque density gradient centrifugation and then cryopreserved in liquid nitrogen vapor phase. Analytical flow cytometry was used to check the purity and quantity of every magnetically sorted T cell population. Genomic DNA was isolated from every sorted fraction and measured by UV absorbance on a Nanodrop 2000c. This sample was included in a study of shared clonotypes between healthy human individuals (dated by TCRdb to about 2020). Regarding the complete study: The cohort comprised a couple of women and a few men aged 18 to 49 years. Libraries were prepared and TCR repertoires were sequenced by different laboratories using diverse techniques, in order to increase sequencing depth and limit assay-specific biases. Per donor, three plates each were used for CD4 naive and CD4 memory, two for CD8 naive, and one for CD8 memory. Each donor's leukapheresis produced roughly between roughly 0.85 and 9 billion PBMCs. To estimate repertoire size and how much clonotypes are shared between individuals, the study performed deep sequencing of blood TCR repertoires from about five healthy adults.

Spanning cysteine to phenylalanine, the CDR3 consists of 14 amino acids. Left in the record is the CDR3 DNA by itself, 42 bases read in frame from the first base. V sheds 0 bases and J sheds 1 base, leaving 8 bases between their ends. CDR1 and CDR2, looked up from the germline V gene, are SGDLS and YYNGEE. Using the deep immunoSEQ assay, TCR CDR3 regions were amplified from genomic DNA by multiplex PCR. For each cell subset, the extracted genomic DNA was distributed evenly across all wells of several immunoSEQ 96-well plates, and each plate served as one replicate. For sorted subsets, approximately 0.2 ug of genomic DNA, equivalent to some 33,000 T cell genomes, went into each replicate PCR. The purified libraries were quantified using a Qubit 3.0 fluorometer, sized with a Bioanalyzer 2100, and then quantified again using the KAPA Library Quantification kit. Every immunoSEQ 96-well plate was sequenced on a separate single-read 150-cycle Illumina NextSeq 550 flow cell. The paper's data handling went like this. The immunoSEQ output contained only junctional sequences without quality scores, so filtering could not match that applied to full-length reads. Sequences were annotated with PyIR, a Python wrapper for IgBLAST v1.9, using IMGT germline references to assign V/J genes and CDR3. Any read was removed if the V/J assignment was weak (E-value above 1e-6), the CDR3 was missing, or the read contained stop codons, out-of-frame junctions, or ambiguous translated residues. V3J clonotypes were defined by identical inferred V gene, J gene, and CDR3 amino acid sequence. Percentage overlap between repertoires was computed as shared unique clonotypes divided by the size of the smaller repertoire. RTK rarefaction, the Chao1 estimator, and Recon v2.1 estimates of unobserved clonotypes were used to assess repertoire richness. For all TCRbeta clonotypes obtained by the gDNA method from a few donors, generation probabilities were computed with OLGA. The table was pulled from immuneACCESS by TCRdb, which kept in-frame rearrangements only. Such tables lose some clones; where checked, under half of the loss comes from unresolved V genes, and the rest has no known cause. V, J and clone size derive from that table, while D and trimming were established from the DNA sequence. A total of about 820,000 clones appear in this sample, around 92% of them only once. Of the sample, about 24% is held by the ten largest clones.

What the authors observed across the whole study: Pairwise subsampling indicated that sequencing depth was expected to affect the degree of clonotype sharing among donors. Compared with non-shared clonotypes, the clonotypes found in all four sorted-subset donors had higher generation probabilities. Only blood was sampled, and tissue TCR repertoires likely differ from those in blood. Across four donors, approximately 5% of naive CD4, over 3% of naive CD8, about 2.3% of memory CD4, and approximately 0.4% of memory CD8 clonotypes were shared. Larger estimated clonotype richness was generally found for naive subsets than for memory subsets. Incomplete sequencing was indicated by rarefaction of sorted-subset datasets, despite the large sequencing depth. Because the study included only a small number of donors, the genetic and exposure-history diversity represented was limited.

The source is a man between 25 and 39 years old in good health. Recombination joined TRBV9 with TRBJ2-7; the D gene is perhaps TRBD1, from 5 matching bases. The sample comprised naive CD8+ T cells sorted from blood. Sample cell subset or site, as interpreted from the label and publication: CD45RA+CCR7+. The nucleotide sequence is TGTGCCAGCAGCGTAGACAGGCGGTCCTACGAGCAGTACTTC. This translates into CASSVDRRSYEQYF.